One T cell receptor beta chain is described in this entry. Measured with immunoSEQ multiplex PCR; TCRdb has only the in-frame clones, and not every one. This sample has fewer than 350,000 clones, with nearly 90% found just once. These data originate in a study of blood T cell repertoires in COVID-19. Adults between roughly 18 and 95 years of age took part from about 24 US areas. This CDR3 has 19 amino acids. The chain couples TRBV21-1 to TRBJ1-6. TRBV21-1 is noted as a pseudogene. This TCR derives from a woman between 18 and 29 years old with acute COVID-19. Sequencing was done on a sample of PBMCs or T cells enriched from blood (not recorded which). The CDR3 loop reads CASSKALCRGSSYNSPLHF. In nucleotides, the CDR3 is TGTGCCAGCAGCAAAGCGCTTTGTCGGGGGAGCTCCTATAATTCACCCCTCCACTTT.